These 10 T cell receptor beta chains were sequenced from one sample in a study of identical twins. One entry per CDR3 protein, called by TCRdb with MiXCR from the 5' RACE reads. The sample holds around 550,000 distinct CDR3 sequences, 13% to 15% seen once. This same sample was also taken into another study, of yellow fever vaccine responses in identical twins.

The sequenced material came from CD4+ T cells sorted from blood. These receptors were collected from a woman aged 18-29 years in good health.

This clonotype was seen a handful of times. This chain joins TRBV10-2 and TRBJ2-7; 8 bases line up with TRBD2. The CDR3 is 15 amino acids. With V trimmed by 0 bases and J by 4 bases, 5 bases remained unmatched. The germline gives CDR1 WSHSY, CDR2 SAAADI. The CDR3 DNA is TGCGCCAGCAGTGAGTCCACTAGCGGACGGTACGAGCAGTACTTC. This translates into CASSESTSGRYEQYF.

The V call is TRBV5-1, the J call TRBJ2-7, with TRBD1 matching 7 bases. This CDR3 spans 16 amino acids. J lost 2 bases, V lost 0 bases, and 8 bases had no gene match. Germline CDR1 reads SGHRS; CDR2 reads YFSETQ. In nucleotides, the CDR3 is TGCGCCAGCAGCTTGGGAGGGGGCGGGCGGACCTACGAGCAGTACTTC. It yields the protein CASSLGGGGRTYEQYF.

The gene calls are TRBV5-5 and TRBJ2-5; 9 bases match TRBD1. The CDR3 extends over 15 amino acids. Germline CDR1 and CDR2: SGHKS and YYEKEE (reference sequence). Germline trimming cut 4 bases from V and 5 bases from J; bases unmatched to any gene: 9. In DNA, the CDR3 is TGTGCCAGCAGCGGGACAGGGACGTACGCGGAGACCCAGTACTTC. Residues: CASSGTGTYAETQYF.

The chain employs TRBV29-1 and TRBJ2-3; 11 bases map to TRBD2. The CDR3 runs to 18 residues. Germline V gene data show CDR1 as SQVTM and CDR2 as ANQGSEA. J gave up 3 bases and V 0 bases, and 11 bases lay outside the gene matches. The CDR3 DNA is TGCAGCGTTGAAGACCCAGTTAGCGGGAGGGCCGGAACAGATACGCAGTATTTT. Protein product: CSVEDPVSGRAGTDTQYF.

The chain combines TRBV7-9 with TRBJ2-1, with D unresolved. The CDR3 spans 14 residues. Trimming removed 0 bases at V and 3 bases at J, with 6 bases between. Germline assignment: CDR1 SEHNR and CDR2 FQNEAQ (reference sequence). Written as DNA, the CDR3 is TGTGCCAGCAGCTTAGCGGGGTTCTACAATGAGCAGTTCTTC. Encoded protein: CASSLAGFYNEQFF.

The gene calls are TRBV3-1 and TRBJ2-1, with TRBD2 identical over 11 bases. The CDR3 is 16 amino acids. V gave up 6 bases and J gave up 3 bases; unmatched junction bases: 7. Germline V CDR1 and CDR2: LGHDT, YNNKEL (reference sequence). The chain's CDR3 is CASSRSGTSGYNEQFF. The DNA for the CDR3 is TGTGCCAGCAGTCGATCCGGGACTAGCGGCTACAATGAGCAGTTCTTC.

This clonotype was observed many times. CDR3: CASSQVAPGGGGYGYTF. For the CDR3, the DNA is TGTGCCAGCAGCCAAGTTGCTCCAGGGGGCGGAGGCTATGGCTACACCTTC. The V and J genes are TRBV4-2 and TRBJ1-2, with TRBD1 identical over 8 bases. The CDR3 loop spans 17 amino acids. The J segment lost 4 bases and the V segment lost 1 base, leaving 11 bases of the junction unmatched. Germline lookup yields CDR1 LGHNA and CDR2 YNFKEQ.

The chain has TRBV5-5 and TRBJ2-5, with D possibly TRBD1 on 6 matching bases. The CDR3 length is 16 residues. Trimming stripped 0 bases from V and 4 bases from J, with 16 bases between. The V gene's germline CDR1 is SGHKS and CDR2 YYEKEE (reference sequence). The DNA of the CDR3 is TGTGCCAGCAGCTTGGGGGACACATTTGCGGGAGAGACCCAGTACTTC. Translated: CASSLGDTFAGETQYF.

This chain joins TRBV10-3 and TRBJ2-1; D ambiguous. Trimming removed 3 bases at V and 7 bases at J, with 7 bases between. The CDR3 runs 12 residues. Germline V gives CDR1 ENHRY, CDR2 SYGVKD. This CDR3 is CAISETLNEQFF. The CDR3 DNA follows: TGTGCCATCAGTGAAACTTTGAATGAGCAGTTCTTC.

This clonotype was picked up a small number of times. The chain has TRBV14 and TRBJ2-1, with 7 bases lining up with TRBD2. Looked up from germline, CDR1 is SGHDN and CDR2 is FVKESK. The CDR3 sequence is 15 residues long. J gave up 5 bases and V 2 bases, and 6 bases lay outside the gene matches. The CDR3 sequence: CASSQLGLADNEQFF. CDR3 nucleotides: TGTGCCAGCAGCCAATTAGGGCTAGCGGACAATGAGCAGTTCTTC. The whole variable domain, remainder taken from reference TRBV14 and TRBJ2-1, is EAGVTQFPSHSVIEKGQTVTLRCDPISGHDNLYWYRRVMGKEIKFLLHFVKESKQDESGMPNNRFLAERTGGTYSTLKVQPAELEDSGVYFCASSQLGLADNEQFFGPGTRLTVL.